This TCR beta chain was recovered during a study of T cell repertoires in cytomegalovirus infection. Whole-study context: It was recently identified HLA-C-restricted and well-studied HLA-B-restricted CMV epitopes that the study used.

CDR1 is SGHVS and CDR2 is FNYEAQ in the germline V gene. The CDR3 covers 17 residues. The junction had 4 bases not matched to a gene; V was cut back by 1 base and J by 0 bases. MiXCR, applied by TCRdb to the reads, yields one record per CDR3 protein. Among roughly 990,000 distinct CDR3 sequences, around a third were seen once, and the ten largest hold about 14%. This clonotype showed up just a few times. Its antigen is unknown. J is TRBJ2-1 and V is TRBV7-6; 9 nucleotides agree with TRBD1. The sample consisted of cultured CD8+ T cells from PBMCs, taken from culture after CMV antigen stimulation. This TCR was sampled from a human donor in good health (CMV status not recorded). Some clones in this sample may be carry-over from other donors' samples. CDR3 in amino acids: CASSLGGQGYSYNEQFF. The CDR3 DNA reads as TGTGCCAGCAGCTTAGGGGGACAGGGCTACTCCTACAATGAGCAGTTCTTC.